This T cell receptor beta chain was documented in a study of T cell responses to AZD1222 COVID-19 vaccine (dated by TCRdb to about 2021). With regard to the full study: TCR sequencing covered more than 230 trial participants: nearly 210 given two doses of AZD1222 and 26 given two doses of MenACWY control vaccine. Enrollment into the trials was organized by age into subgroups of 18-55, 56-69 and 70-plus years, and those subgroups contained roughly 160, 29 and 62 TCR-sequenced participants, respectively.

The V end loses 6 bases and the J end loses 6 bases, and a stretch of 12 bases separates them. The CDR3 numbers 13 residues from cysteine through phenylalanine. Left in the record is the CDR3 DNA by itself, 39 bases read in frame from the first base. In regard to this clone: Its antigen specificity is not known. No base qualities exist here, and no much larger clone lies one base off it.

The CDR3 regions of human TCRbeta chains were analyzed by immunosequencing. Regarding the original processing steps: TCRs in the repertoires were matched against a reference library of SARS-CoV-2-specific TCRs that had been generated with the MIRA antigen-specificity platform. Breadth was defined as the fraction of unique TCRs that were SARS-CoV-2-associated. Depth was defined as the fraction of total T cells that were SARS-CoV-2-associated. Using the MIRA data, every spike-specific TCR was mapped to the spike region that the TCR reacted to and assigned to either a CD4 or a CD8 class. Log10-transformed breadth and depth values were compared by one-way ANOVA with Sidak's multiple comparisons tests. The immuneACCESS repertoire file appears here via TCRdb, limited to in-frame rearrangements. These files lack a portion of the clones; in checked studies, under half of the deficit traces to unresolved V genes, and the cause of the others is not known. V and J calls and clone size come straight from that table; D and trimming were deduced from the DNA. This sample gives approximately 210,000 clones in total; roughly 94% of them show up just once. Clones ranked in the top ten supply approximately 1.5% of the sample.

The time point label, read with the paper, signifies: about 28 days (+/-7) after the second vaccine dose. In light of the paper, this sample's treatment or condition label describes: meningococcal conjugate vaccine given as trial control. The vaccinee samples were drawn from two UK trials, COV001 and COV002, one of which was a single-blind randomized controlled phase 2/3 trial testing AZD1222 (ChAdOx1 nCoV-19) in healthy adults. For TCRbeta chain sequencing, PBMC samples were collected from trial participants at day 0 and at day 28 after the second dose. The paper as a whole reports these results and caveats: Conclusions about previously exposed vaccinees are limited, since just 5 to 7 AZD1222 recipients were seropositive for SARS-CoV-2 at baseline. Participants were mostly white British, with more females than males. The authors suggested clonal diversity may have been underestimated. The 56-69-year group was small, and its depth increase did not reach significance, likely because of low power. Vaccine-associated CD4 TCRs spanned the whole spike protein, with dominant responses in regions 160-218 and 743-854. Nearly half of unique spike-specific TCRs reportedly recognized epitopes outside regions mutated in the B.1.351 and B.1.1.7 variants. After two AZD1222 doses, both the breadth and the depth of spike-specific TCRs were significantly higher than at day 0 and than in MenACWY recipients. Because no day 14 peak-response samples were available, repertoires were characterized only after the peak T cell response.

Sequenced here: peripheral blood, sampled 28 days after the second dose of the MenACWY control vaccine. The clonotype originates from an adult who received the MenACWY meningococcal vaccine as a control. The chain is made from TRBV12-3 or TRBV12-4 and TRBJ2-1; TRBD2 is a weak D gene call, 5 bases matching. In nucleotides, the sequence is TGTGCCAGCAGGCCGGACTTCGTCAATGAGCAGTTCTTC. The translation is CASRPDFVNEQFF.